This T cell receptor (beta chain) originates from a study of cytomegalovirus exposure and HLA in healthy donors. The V gene's germline CDR1 is MNHNY and CDR2 SVGAGI (reference sequence). The V end lost 7 bases, the J end lost 4 bases, and 10 bases lay between the germline ends. The CDR3 contains 12 residues. A multiplex PCR was run with 60 Vbeta primers and 13 Jbeta primers. Profiling relied on immunoSEQ multiplex PCR, and the TCRdb table lists in-frame clones only, not all of them. The data show about 210,000 clones, roughly 82% seen once. The chain recombines TRBV6-6 with TRBJ1-2, with D perhaps matching TRBD1 (5 bases). The sample comprised PBMCs. This clonotype was sampled from a man aged 35-49 years in good health and CMV-seropositive. CDR3 coding DNA: TGTGCCAGCACCCAGGGCCCCTATGGCTACACCTTC. It yields the protein CASTQGPYGYTF.